This T cell receptor beta chain stems from a study of shared clonotypes between healthy human individuals. General study findings and limits: It was expected that sequencing depth would affect clonotype sharing among donors. Rarefaction demonstrated incomplete sorted-subset sequencing despite large depth.

Clones were sequenced by immunoSEQ multiplex PCR, and TCRdb holds only the in-frame ones, with some missing. The sample has roughly 2.2 million clones; about 90% are singletons. On this clone itself: Its antigen is not identified.

Both subsets, CD45RA+ naive and CD45RA-negative memory, were split from the CD4+ cells. The sequence was collected from a man aged 18 to 30 in good health. Some clones in this sample may be carry-over from other donors' samples. Material for sequencing was naive CD4+ T cells from PBMCs. Noted subset: CD45RA+ positively selected.

CDR3 DNA sequence: TGTGCCAGTAGTCTCTCGGCGGGCCGCAGCAATCAGCCCCAGCATTTT. Amino acid sequence: CASSLSAGRSNQPQHF. This rearrangement joins TRBV19 to TRBJ1-5; D uncertain. Germline assignment: CDR1 LNHDA and CDR2 SQIVND (reference sequence). This CDR3 spans 16 amino acids. Trimming shortened V by 5 bases and J by 1 base, and 15 bases separated the two germline ends. Complete variable domain (other parts from reference TRBV19 and TRBJ1-5): DGGITQSPKYLFRKEGQNVTLSCEQNLNHDAMYWYRQDPGQGLRLIYYSQIVNDFQKGDIAEGYSVSREKKESFPLTVTSAQKNPTAFYLCASSLSAGRSNQPQHFGDGTRLSIL.